This entry lists 21 T cell receptor beta chains sequenced from one sample in a study of T cells in Graves' hyperthyroidism and ophthalmopathy (dated by TCRdb to 2018 to 2020). Library preparation was by multiplex PCR. The listed sequencing device is Illumina HiSeq 2000. Amplification of TCR beta CDR3 regions was carried out from RNA transcripts. A first-round RT-PCR of the TCR CDR3 used the HTBI primer set with the Qiagen OneStep RT-PCR kit. TCRdb cleaned the public reads at Q25 with fastp, built clones with MiXCR and kept in-frame beta chains. Rows merge per CDR3 protein into single entries with the most common DNA and genes. The sample table lists some 700,000 distinct CDR3 sequences, roughly 17% of them with a count of one. Jointly, the top ten make up about 14% of the sample. The material sequenced was blood. Receptors originate from a man between 45 and 60 years old with Graves' hyperthyroidism.

This rearrangement joins TRBV25-1 to TRBJ1-5; TRBD1 agrees at 9 bases. J gave up 6 bases and V 7 bases, and 16 bases lay outside the gene matches. CDR1 MGHDK and CDR2 SYGVNS come from the germline V gene. There are 17 residues in the CDR3. The CDR3 loop is CASTHLYPGQGVQPQHF. CDR3 in DNA: TGTGCCAGCACCCACTTATACCCGGGACAGGGAGTTCAGCCCCAGCATTTT.

The genes are TRBV20-1 and TRBJ2-7; TRBD1 or TRBD2 may be the D gene (5 bases each). This CDR3 contains 14 residues. Germline values: CDR1 DFQATT, CDR2 SNEGSKA (reference sequence). The germline V and J ends were trimmed by 3 bases and 4 bases, with 16 bases remaining between them. The CDR3 sequence is CSASVRGDPYEQYF. The CDR3, as DNA: TGCAGTGCTAGTGTAAGGGGAGATCCATACGAGCAGTACTTC.

This clonotype has a count of ten or more. This chain links TRBV12-3 or TRBV12-4 with TRBJ1-2; D is perhaps TRBD1 (6 bases). V shed 3 bases and J shed 8 bases, with 13 bases lying between them. CDR3 size: 13 residues. CDR3 loop: CASSFMGAGGYTF. CDR3 nucleotide sequence: TGTGCCAGCAGTTTCATGGGGGCAGGAGGCTACACCTTC.

Remarks on this clonotype: This may arise from a read error, as a much more abundant clone is one base away. This chain uses TRBV3-1 with TRBJ1-2; 10 bases agree with TRBD1. This CDR3 comprises 15 residues. CDR1 is LGHDT, CDR2 YNNKEL, per germline (reference sequence). The CDR3 spells CASSQRTGGNFGYTF. The CDR3 DNA is TGTGCCAGCAGCCAACGGACAGGGGGGAACTTTGGCTACACCTTC. The full variable domain, completed using reference TRBV3-1 and TRBJ1-2, is DTAVSQTPKYLVTQMGNDKSIKCEQNLGHDTMYWYKQDSKKFLKIMFSYNNKELIINETVPNRFSPKSPDKAHLNLHINSLELGDSAVYFCASSQRTGGNFGYTFGSGTRLTVV.

The table lists this clonotype with a few counts. The chain links TRBV3-1 to TRBJ2-6, with unresolved D. V shed 3 bases and J shed 1 base, with 7 bases lying between them. The germline CDR1 and CDR2 sequences are LGHDT and YNNKEL (reference sequence). This CDR3 spans 15 amino acids. This CDR3 is CASSHTGSGANVLTF. The CDR3 DNA follows: TGTGCCAGCAGCCACACCGGGTCTGGGGCCAACGTCCTGACTTTC.

This clonotype was found a few times. This sequence joins TRBV15 and TRBJ2-3; TRBD2 matches at 9 bases. Germline V gene data show CDR1 as LNHNV and CDR2 as YYDKDF (reference sequence). Trimming removed 0 bases from V and 4 bases from J; junction bases left unmatched: 5. The CDR3 extends over 16 amino acids. The CDR3 is CATSRDNSGSADTQYF. The CDR3 region has the DNA TGTGCCACCAGCAGAGATAATAGCGGGAGCGCAGATACGCAGTATTTT.

Ten or more counts support this clonotype. The V gene is TRBV6-2 or TRBV6-3, the J gene TRBJ1-6; D is possibly TRBD1 (5 bases). Per the germline V gene, CDR1 is MNHEY and CDR2 is SVGEGT. This CDR3 is built from 16 residues. The V gene lost 2 bases and the J gene lost 7 bases, with 15 bases spanning the gap. CDR3 region: CASSYTGTAPNSPLHF. The CDR3 bases are TGTGCCAGCAGTTACACCGGGACGGCTCCAAATTCACCCCTCCACTTT.

The chain carries TRBV30 and TRBJ2-5, with D perhaps matching TRBD1 (7 bases). Trimming took 4 bases from V and 2 from J, leaving 8 bases between them. The germline gives CDR1 GTSNPN, CDR2 SVGIG (reference sequence). This CDR3 is 12 amino acids long. The CDR3 DNA is TGTGCCTGGACAGGGGGGCAAGAGACCCAGTACTTC. It encodes CAWTGGQETQYF.

This clonotype occurred many times. The chain has TRBV27 and TRBJ1-4, with no clear D. V was pared by 5 bases and J by 0 bases, with 7 bases between. Germline V lookup: CDR1 MNHEY, CDR2 SMNVEV (reference sequence). The CDR3 contains 14 residues. Here the CDR3 reads CASSRRTTNEKLFF. In DNA, the CDR3 is TGTGCCAGCAGTAGGAGAACAACTAATGAAAAACTGTTTTTT.

This clonotype was detected ten times or more. The chain joins TRBV2 to TRBJ2-3; 9 positions match TRBD2. Germline V gives CDR1 SNHLY, CDR2 FYNNEI. V shed 3 bases and J 3 bases; nucleotides not matched to a gene: 7. CDR3 length: 16 amino acids. In DNA, the CDR3 is TGTGCCAGCAGTGATATAGCGGGAGAAGGAACAGATACGCAGTATTTT. This encodes CASSDIAGEGTDTQYF.

This clonotype was picked up one time. Given a much more abundant clone one base away, this may be a read error. The rearrangement uses TRBV2 and TRBJ1-1, with TRBD1 matching 8 bases. Germline loops: CDR1 SNHLY, CDR2 FYNNEI. The CDR3 length is 15 residues. This CDR3 reads CARSAWDRMNTEAFF. DNA for the CDR3: TGTGCCCGCAGCGCCTGGGACAGGATGAACACTGAAGCTTTCTTT.

This clonotype has more than one count but fewer than ten. The chain links TRBV7-9 to TRBJ2-5; 7 nucleotides line up with TRBD1. This CDR3 has 16 residues. Germline CDR1 and CDR2: SEHNR and FQNEAQ (reference sequence). V trimming: 1 base; J trimming: 2 bases; junction bases outside the gene matches: 7. This chain's CDR3 is CASSLVGQFLQETQYF. Written as DNA, the CDR3 is TGTGCCAGCAGCTTAGTGGGACAGTTCCTTCAAGAGACCCAGTACTTC.

There are many counts of this clonotype. The CDR3 DNA sequence: TGTGCCTCCGAAAAGGGGGAAGGGTTTGAAGCTTTCTTT. This sequence encodes CASEKGEGFEAFF. The chain combines TRBV30 with TRBJ1-1; possible D gene TRBD1, 6 bases. Germline lookup yields CDR1 GTSNPN and CDR2 SVGIG (reference sequence). V dropped 7 bases and J dropped 7 bases, with 19 bases sitting between them. CDR3 length: 13 residues.

The CDR3 reads CASRPGQASGNTIYF. DNA for the CDR3: TGTGCCAGCAGACCCGGACAGGCCTCTGGAAACACCATATATTTT. The chain joins TRBV28 to TRBJ1-3, with 7 bases matching TRBD1. The trim removed 6 bases at V and 0 bases at J, leaving 5 bases unmatched. The CDR3 is made up of 15 amino acids. The germline V gene has CDR1 MDHEN and CDR2 SYDVKM.

The gene calls are TRBV20-1 and TRBJ2-2; 9 nucleotides match TRBD2. CDR3 length equals 17 residues. Looked up from germline, CDR1 is DFQATT and CDR2 is SNEGSKA (reference sequence). With V trimmed by 6 bases and J by 7 bases, 18 bases remained unmatched. The CDR3 is CSAPFGLAGRANGELFF. CDR3 nucleotides: TGCAGTGCCCCCTTCGGGCTAGCGGGGAGGGCCAACGGGGAGCTGTTTTTT.

This clonotype was observed a few times. Without the conserved terminal phenylalanine or tryptophan, this CDR3 likely stems from a read error. This chain connects TRBV28 to TRBJ2-7; 8 bases agree with TRBD2. Germline V gene data show CDR1 as MDHEN and CDR2 as SYDVKM. After removal of 6 bases from V and 3 bases from J, the junction contained 7 bases not matched to a gene. The CDR3 consists of 14 residues. In DNA form, the CDR3 reads TGTGCCAGCAGCCTCCGGGAGGGGGGCTACGAGCAGTACCTC. This translates into CASSLREGGYEQYL.

This clonotype was counted only a few times. V usage is TRBV28 and J usage is TRBJ1-1; no reliable D call. This CDR3 is 15 amino acids long. The V gene's germline CDR1 is MDHEN and CDR2 SYDVKM. Trimming removed 1 base from V and 8 bases from J, with 17 bases in between. Here the CDR3 reads CASSLSKTGRFEAFF. In DNA, the CDR3 is TGTGCCAGCAGTTTATCCAAGACTGGACGTTTCGAAGCTTTCTTT. Filled out from reference TRBV28 and TRBJ1-1, the complete variable domain reads DVKVTQSSRYLVKRTGEKVFLECVQDMDHENMFWYRQDPGLGLRLIYFSYDVKMKEKGDIPEGYSVSREKKERFSLILESASTNQTSMYLCASSLSKTGRFEAFFGQGTRLTVV.

Many counts were recorded for this clonotype. The chain uses TRBV12-3 or TRBV12-4 and TRBJ2-2; no definite D call. The ends were cut back, 7 bases at V and 0 bases at J, with 9 bases in the middle. The CDR3 is 14 residues long. CDR3 sequence (DNA): TGTGCCAGCATCATGGGGACGAACACCGGGGAGCTGTTTTTT. Amino acids: CASIMGTNTGELFF.

This clonotype was recorded a few times. This rearrangement joins TRBV7-2 to TRBJ2-2; TRBD2 matches 9 bases. The CDR3 has 16 amino acids. The V segment lost 6 bases and the J segment 0 bases; nucleotides outside the gene matches: 5. CDR1 is SGHTA and CDR2 is FQGNSA in the germline V gene. The CDR3 reads CASSSLAGANTGELFF. For the CDR3, the DNA is TGTGCCAGCAGTTCCTTAGCGGGAGCGAACACCGGGGAGCTGTTTTTT.

As concerns this clonotype: A read error may explain this, as a much larger clone is one base away. V usage is TRBV30 and J usage is TRBJ1-2; D is possibly TRBD1 (5 bases). Germline assignment: CDR1 GTSNPN and CDR2 SVGIG (reference sequence). Trimming stripped 3 bases from V and 7 bases from J, with 12 bases between. CDR3 length: 12 residues. The CDR3 here is CAWREQGPGYTF. CDR3 nucleotides: TGTGCCTGGAGGGAGCAGGGCCCTGGCTACACCTTC.

This clonotype was observed many times. V gene TRBV11-2 combines with J gene TRBJ2-7, with TRBD1 matching over 9 bases. The ends lost 3 bases at V and 1 base at J; junction bases unmatched: 7. The CDR3 consists of 16 residues. Germline values: CDR1 SGHAT, CDR2 FQNNGV. The CDR3 DNA reads TGTGCCAGCAGCTTCGAACCGGGACAGGGTTCCTACGAGCAGTACTTC. Translation gives CASSFEPGQGSYEQYF.